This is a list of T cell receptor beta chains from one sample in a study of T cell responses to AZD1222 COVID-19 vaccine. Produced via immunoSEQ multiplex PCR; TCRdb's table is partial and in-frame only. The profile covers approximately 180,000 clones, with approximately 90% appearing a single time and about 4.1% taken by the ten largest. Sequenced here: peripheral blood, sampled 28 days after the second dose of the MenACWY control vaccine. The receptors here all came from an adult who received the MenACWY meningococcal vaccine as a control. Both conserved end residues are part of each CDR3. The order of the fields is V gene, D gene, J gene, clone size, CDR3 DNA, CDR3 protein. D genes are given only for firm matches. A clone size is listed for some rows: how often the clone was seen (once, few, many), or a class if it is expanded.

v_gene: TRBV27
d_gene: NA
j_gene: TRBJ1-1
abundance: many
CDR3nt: TGTGCCAGCAGAACGGGGGACGAAGCTTTCTTT
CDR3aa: CASRTGDEAFF

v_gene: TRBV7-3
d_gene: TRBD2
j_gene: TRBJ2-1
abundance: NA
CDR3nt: TGTGCCAGCAGCGCCACCTGGACGGGAGGCCACAATGAGCAGTTCTTC
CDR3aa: CASSATWTGGHNEQFF

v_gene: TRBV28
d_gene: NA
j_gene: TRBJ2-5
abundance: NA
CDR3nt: TGTGCCAGCGTCTCTGGCAGGGAGACCCAGTACTTC
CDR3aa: CASVSGRETQYF

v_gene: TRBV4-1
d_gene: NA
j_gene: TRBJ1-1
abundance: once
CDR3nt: TGCGCCAGCAGCCAAGACCAGGGACCAAGGAACACTGAAGCTTTCTTT
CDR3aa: CASSQDQGPRNTEAFF

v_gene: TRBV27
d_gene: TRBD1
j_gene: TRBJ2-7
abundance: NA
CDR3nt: TGTGCCAGCAGTCAACACATCTTAGACAGGGGACCTTTCTACGAGCAGTACTTC
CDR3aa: CASSQHILDRGPFYEQYF

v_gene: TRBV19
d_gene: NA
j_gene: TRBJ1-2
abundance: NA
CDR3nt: TGTGCCAGTGAAACAGGGCTTGGTAACTATGGCTACACCTTC
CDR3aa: CASETGLGNYGYTF

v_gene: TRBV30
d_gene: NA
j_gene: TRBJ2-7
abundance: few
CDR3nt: TGTGCCTGGAGGGACCGCAACTACGAGCAGTACTTC
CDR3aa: CAWRDRNYEQYF

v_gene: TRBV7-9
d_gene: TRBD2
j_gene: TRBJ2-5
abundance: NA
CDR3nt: TGTGCCAGCAGCTCCGGGACTAGCGGGAGTTGGCAAGAGACCCAGTACTTC
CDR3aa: CASSSGTSGSWQETQYF

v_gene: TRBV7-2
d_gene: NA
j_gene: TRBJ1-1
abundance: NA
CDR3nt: TGTGCCAGCAGCGCCAGAAGAGGGAGCATGAACACTGAAGCTTTCTTT
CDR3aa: CASSARRGSMNTEAFF

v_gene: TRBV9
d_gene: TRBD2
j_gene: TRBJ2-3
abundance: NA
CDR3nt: TGTGCCAGCAGGGTTGGACTAGCGGGAGCAGCAGATACGCAGTATTTT
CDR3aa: CASRVGLAGAADTQYF

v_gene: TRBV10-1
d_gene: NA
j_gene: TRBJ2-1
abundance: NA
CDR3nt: TGCGCCAGCAGTGAGAGTAGCGGCCTACACAATGAGCAGTTCTTC
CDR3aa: CASSESSGLHNEQFF

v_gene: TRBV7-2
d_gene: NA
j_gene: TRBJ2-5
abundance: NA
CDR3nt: TGTGCCAGCAGCTCGGGGGTAACCCAGTACTTC
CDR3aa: CASSSGVTQYF

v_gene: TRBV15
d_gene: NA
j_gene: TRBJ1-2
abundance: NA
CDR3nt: TGTGCCACCAGCAGCGGGGGTCCAAACTATGGCTACACCTTC
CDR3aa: CATSSGGPNYGYTF

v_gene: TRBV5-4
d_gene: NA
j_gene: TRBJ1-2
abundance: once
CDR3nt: TGTGCCAGCAGCTTGGGAGACCGGGACCGAGCTAACTATGGCTACACCTTC
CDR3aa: CASSLGDRDRANYGYTF

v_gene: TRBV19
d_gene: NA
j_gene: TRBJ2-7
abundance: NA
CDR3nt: TGTGCCAGTAGTATAGGCGGCGGGTCCTACGAGCAGTACTTC
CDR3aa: CASSIGGGSYEQYF

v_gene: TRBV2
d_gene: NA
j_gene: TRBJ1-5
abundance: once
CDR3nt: TGTGCCAGCAGGGACTACAGGGCGAATCAGCCCCAGCATTTT
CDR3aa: CASRDYRANQPQHF

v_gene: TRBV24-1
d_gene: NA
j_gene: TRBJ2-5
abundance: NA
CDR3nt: TGTGCCACCAGTGATTTGAGGCGCCAAGAGACCCAGTACTTC
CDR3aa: CATSDLRRQETQYF

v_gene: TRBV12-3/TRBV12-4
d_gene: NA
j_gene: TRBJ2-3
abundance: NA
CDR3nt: TGTGCCAGCAGTTTTAGGGAATCGCAGTATTTT
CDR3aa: CASSFRESQYF

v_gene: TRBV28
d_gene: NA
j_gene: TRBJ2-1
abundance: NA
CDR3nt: TGTGCCGTGGAATCCCGACGGAATGAGCAGTTCTTC
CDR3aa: CAVESRRNEQFF

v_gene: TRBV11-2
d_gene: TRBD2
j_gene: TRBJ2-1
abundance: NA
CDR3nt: TGTGCCAGCAGCTTAGGGACCGGGACTAGCGGGGTGAATGAGCAGTTCTTC
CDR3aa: CASSLGTGTSGVNEQFF

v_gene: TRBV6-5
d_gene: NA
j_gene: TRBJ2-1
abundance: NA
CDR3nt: TGTGCCAGCAGGGATTTCTCGTACAATGAGCAGTTCTTC
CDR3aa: CASRDFSYNEQFF

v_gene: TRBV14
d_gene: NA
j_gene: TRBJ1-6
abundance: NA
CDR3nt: TGTGCCAGCAGCCAAGGGGGCCAGTTTTATAATTCACCCCTCCACTTT
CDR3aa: CASSQGGQFYNSPLHF

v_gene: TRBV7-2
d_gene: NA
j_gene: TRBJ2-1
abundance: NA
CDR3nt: TGTGCCAGCAGCTTATACCTTCGAGATGAGCAGTTCTTC
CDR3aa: CASSLYLRDEQFF

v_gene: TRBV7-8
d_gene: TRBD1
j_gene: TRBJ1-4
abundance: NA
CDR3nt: TGTGCCAGCAGCCTTCCGACAGGGGGCCGTGAAAAACTGTTTTTT
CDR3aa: CASSLPTGGREKLFF

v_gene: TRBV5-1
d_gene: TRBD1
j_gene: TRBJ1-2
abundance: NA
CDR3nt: TGCGCCAGCAGCTTGGCCCACCGGGACAGGCACCATGGCTACACCTTC
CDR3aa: CASSLAHRDRHHGYTF

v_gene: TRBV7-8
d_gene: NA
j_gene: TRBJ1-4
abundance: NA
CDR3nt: TGTGCCAGCAGCTTAGCGCAAACGATAGGTGAAAAACTGTTTTTT
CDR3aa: CASSLAQTIGEKLFF

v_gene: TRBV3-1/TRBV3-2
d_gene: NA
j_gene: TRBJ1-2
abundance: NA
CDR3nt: TGTGCCAGCAGCCAAGATAATTGGGGCTATGGCTACACCTTC
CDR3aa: CASSQDNWGYGYTF

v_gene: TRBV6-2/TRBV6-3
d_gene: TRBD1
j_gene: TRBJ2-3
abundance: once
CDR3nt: TGTGCCAGCAGTTACGGGACAGATAGCACAGATACGCAGTATTTT
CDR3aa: CASSYGTDSTDTQYF

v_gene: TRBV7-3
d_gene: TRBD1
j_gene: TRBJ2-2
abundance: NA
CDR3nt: TGTGCCAGCCGGGACAGGAACACCGGGGAGCTGTTTTTT
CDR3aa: CASRDRNTGELFF

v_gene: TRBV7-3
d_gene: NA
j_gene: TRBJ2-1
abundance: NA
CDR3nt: TGTGCCAGCAGCCCCACCGACCTCTCCTCCTACAATGAGCAGTTCTTC
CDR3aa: CASSPTDLSSYNEQFF

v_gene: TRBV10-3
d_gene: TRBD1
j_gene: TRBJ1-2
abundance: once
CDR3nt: TGTGCCATCAGTCTCATGGGACAGGACTATGGCTACACCTTC
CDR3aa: CAISLMGQDYGYTF

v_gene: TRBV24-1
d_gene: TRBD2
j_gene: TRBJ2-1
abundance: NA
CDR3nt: TGTGCCACCAGTGGGACTAGCCTTAACAATGAGCAGTTCTTC
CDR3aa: CATSGTSLNNEQFF

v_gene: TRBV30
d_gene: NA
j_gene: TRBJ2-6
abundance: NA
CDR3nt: TGTGCCTGGACTGGGGCCAACGTCCTGACTTTC
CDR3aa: CAWTGANVLTF

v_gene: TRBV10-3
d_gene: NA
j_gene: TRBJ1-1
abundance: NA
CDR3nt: TGTGCCATCAGGACCTCCGGGAGCCCCAAAGCTTTCTTT
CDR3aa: CAIRTSGSPKAFF

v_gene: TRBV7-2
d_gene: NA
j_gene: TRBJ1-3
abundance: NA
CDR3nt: TGTGCCAGCAGCTTGACAGACTCTGGAAACACCATATATTTT
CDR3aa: CASSLTDSGNTIYF

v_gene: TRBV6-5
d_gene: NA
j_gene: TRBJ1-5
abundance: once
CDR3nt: TGTGCCAGCAGCCCAGGGGCGACGCAGCCCCAGCATTTT
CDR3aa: CASSPGATQPQHF

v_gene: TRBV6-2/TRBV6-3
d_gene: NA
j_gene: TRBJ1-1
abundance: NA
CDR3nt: TGTGCCAGCAGTACGACAGGCTGGGCCACTGAAGCTTTCTTT
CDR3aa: CASSTTGWATEAFF

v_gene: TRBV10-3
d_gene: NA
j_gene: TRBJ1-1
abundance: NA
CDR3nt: TGTGCCATCAAGAGGGAAATAGGTACTGAAGCTTTCTTT
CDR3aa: CAIKREIGTEAFF

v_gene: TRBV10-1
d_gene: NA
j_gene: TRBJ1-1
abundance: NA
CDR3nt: TGCGCCAGCAGTGAGGCCAGGGGAATCACTGAAGCTTTCTTT
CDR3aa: CASSEARGITEAFF

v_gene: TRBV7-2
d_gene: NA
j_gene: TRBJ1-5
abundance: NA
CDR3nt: TGTGCCAGCAGCCCCGAGTGGGGCGATCAGCCCCAGCATTTT
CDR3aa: CASSPEWGDQPQHF

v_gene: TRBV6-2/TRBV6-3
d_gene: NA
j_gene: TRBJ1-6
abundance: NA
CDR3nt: TGTGCCAGCAGTTACGGGATGGAGGGACCCCTCCACTTT
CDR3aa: CASSYGMEGPLHF

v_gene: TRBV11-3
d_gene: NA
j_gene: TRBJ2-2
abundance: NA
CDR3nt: TGTGCCAGCAGCACCCGTTTGGGCGCGAACACCGGGGAGCTGTTTTTT
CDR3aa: CASSTRLGANTGELFF

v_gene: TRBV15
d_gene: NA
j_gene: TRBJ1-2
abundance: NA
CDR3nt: TGTGCCACCAGCAGAGCCACGCCATTAGAGCCCTACACCTTC
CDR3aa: CATSRATPLEPYTF

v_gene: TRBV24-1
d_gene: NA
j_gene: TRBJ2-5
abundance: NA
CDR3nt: TGTGCCACCAGTGAGGGGGGTGCTCACCAAGAGACCCAGTACTTC
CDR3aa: CATSEGGAHQETQYF

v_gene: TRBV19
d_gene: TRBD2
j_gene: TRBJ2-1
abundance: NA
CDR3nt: TGTGCCAGTAGGCAACTAGCGGGAGTGGGCAATGAGCAGTTCTTC
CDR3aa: CASRQLAGVGNEQFF

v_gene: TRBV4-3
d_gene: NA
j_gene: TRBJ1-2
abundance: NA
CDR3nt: TGCGCCAGCAGCCCACAAAACAGGGATCTCTATGGCTACACCTTC
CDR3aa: CASSPQNRDLYGYTF

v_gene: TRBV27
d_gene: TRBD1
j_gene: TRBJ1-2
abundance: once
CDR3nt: TGTGCCAGCAGTGCCCTTGACAGGGGTCGTGGAAGAGGCTACACCTTC
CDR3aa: CASSALDRGRGRGYTF

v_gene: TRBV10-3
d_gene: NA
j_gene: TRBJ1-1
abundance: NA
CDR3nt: TGTGCCATCACCAAGCAGGGTGAAGCTTTCTTT
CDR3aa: CAITKQGEAFF

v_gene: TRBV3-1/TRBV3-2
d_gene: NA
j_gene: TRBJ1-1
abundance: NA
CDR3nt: TGTGCCAGCAGCCAAGGGCAGGGAGTGAACACTGAAGCTTTCTTT
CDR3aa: CASSQGQGVNTEAFF

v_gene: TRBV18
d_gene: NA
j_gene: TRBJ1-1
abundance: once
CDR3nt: TGTGCCAGCTCACAGGTTGACGGAAACACTGAAGCTTTCTTT
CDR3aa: CASSQVDGNTEAFF

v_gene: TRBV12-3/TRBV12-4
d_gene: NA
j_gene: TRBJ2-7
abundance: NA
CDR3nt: TGTGCCAGCAGCGTTCAGGGGCGGCAGTACTTC
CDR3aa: CASSVQGRQYF

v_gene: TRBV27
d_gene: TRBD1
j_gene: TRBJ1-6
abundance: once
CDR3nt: TGTGCCAGCAGTCTAACACAGGGGGGTAATTCACCCCTCCACTTT
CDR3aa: CASSLTQGGNSPLHF

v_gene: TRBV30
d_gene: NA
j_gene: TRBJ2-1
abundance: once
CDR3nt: TGTGCCTGGAGTGGGTCCTCGGGGTACAATGAGCAGTTCTTC
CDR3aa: CAWSGSSGYNEQFF

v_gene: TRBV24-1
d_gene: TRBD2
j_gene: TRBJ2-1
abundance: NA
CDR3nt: TGTGCCACCAGTGTCCCTGGCGTGCGGGGGAACAATGAGCAGTTCTTC
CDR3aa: CATSVPGVRGNNEQFF

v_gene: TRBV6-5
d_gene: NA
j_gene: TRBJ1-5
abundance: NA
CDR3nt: TGTGCCAGCAGTTACGCTTGGGGCCAGCCCCAGCATTTT
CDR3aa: CASSYAWGQPQHF

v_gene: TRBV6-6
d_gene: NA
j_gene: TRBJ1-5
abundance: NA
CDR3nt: TGTGCCAGCAGTTACTTCAGGTGGGATAATCAGCCCCAGCATTTT
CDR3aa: CASSYFRWDNQPQHF

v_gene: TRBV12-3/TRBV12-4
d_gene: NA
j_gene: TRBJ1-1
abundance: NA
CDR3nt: TGTGCCAGCACGAACAACATGAACACTGAAGCTTTCTTT
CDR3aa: CASTNNMNTEAFF

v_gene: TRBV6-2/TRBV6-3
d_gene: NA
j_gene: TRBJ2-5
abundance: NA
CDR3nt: TGTGCCAGCAGTTATGACAGACGACAAGAGACCCAGTACTTC
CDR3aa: CASSYDRRQETQYF

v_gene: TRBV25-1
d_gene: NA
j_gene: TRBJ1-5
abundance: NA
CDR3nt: TGTGCCAGCAGTGCCGGCAGTAATCAGCCCCAGCATTTT
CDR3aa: CASSAGSNQPQHF